This T cell receptor beta chain derives from a study of tumor and adjacent non-tumor tissue in lung cancer. Findings and limits, study-wide: Significantly higher TCR diversity was found in tumor than normal lung.

CDR1 and CDR2 from the germline V gene are MNHEY and SVGAGI. Trimming took 0 bases from V and 5 from J, leaving 11 bases between them. CDR3 length: 15 amino acids. Three rounds of nested PCR, following a modified ARM-PCR protocol, produced the TCRbeta library. TCRdb reprocessed the multiplex PCR reads via MiXCR and lists one record per CDR3 protein. The sample records around 66,000 distinct CDR3 sequences, around 73% being singletons. RNA was extracted from bulk tissue without any cell sorting. To note about this clonotype: Its cognate antigen is unknown.

The J gene is TRBJ1-3, the V gene TRBV6-5; no clear D. Source material: lung tumor tissue. The sequence derives from a man in his 60s with non-small cell lung cancer. DNA for the CDR3: TGTGCCAGCAGTTACTCGAGATCACCTAGAAACACCATATATTTT. Amino acid sequence: CASSYSRSPRNTIYF.